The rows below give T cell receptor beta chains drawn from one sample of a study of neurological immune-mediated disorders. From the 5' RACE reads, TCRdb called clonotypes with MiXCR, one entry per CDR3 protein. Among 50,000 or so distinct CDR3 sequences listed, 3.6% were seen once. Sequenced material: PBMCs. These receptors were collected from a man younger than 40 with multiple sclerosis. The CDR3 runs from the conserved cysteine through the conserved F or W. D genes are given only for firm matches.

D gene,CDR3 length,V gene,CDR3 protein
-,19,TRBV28,CASSSPGIASKSLGGELFF
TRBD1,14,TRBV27,CASVKTGITGELFF
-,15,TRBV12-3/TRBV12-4,CASSLKGIGNQPQHF
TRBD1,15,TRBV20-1,CSATQGPGSTDTQYF
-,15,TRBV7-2,CASSPRTVNTGELFF
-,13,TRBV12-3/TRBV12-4,CASARVAGQPQNF
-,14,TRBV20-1,CSARAPSGPGEQYF
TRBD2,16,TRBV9,CASSPLGLTGGSEQYF
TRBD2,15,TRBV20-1,CSARDMRESRETQYF
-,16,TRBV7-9,CASSFGSGQLNYGYTF
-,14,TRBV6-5,CASSYSSGPGELFF
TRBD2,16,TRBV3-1,CASSRRMAGGSETQYF
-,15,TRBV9,CASSVGVAGANVLTF
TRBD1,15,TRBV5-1,CASSPAPDRGYGYTF
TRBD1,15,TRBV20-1,CSARELTGASYEQYF
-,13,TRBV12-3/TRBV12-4,CASSLPSNYGYTF
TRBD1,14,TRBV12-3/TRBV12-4,CASSPDRVNTEAFF